This TCR beta chain emerged from a study of Ad26.COV2.S vaccination and SARS-CoV-2 variants. Generated by immunoSEQ multiplex PCR, the TCRdb table keeps only in-frame clones and is missing some. The sample has approximately 480,000 clones; around nine tenths are singletons. Regarding treatment: 15 to 20 received Ad26.COV2.S at low or high dose, single or two shots; about 5 received placebo; per-sample allocation not given. Sampling was performed 63 days after the first vaccine or placebo injection. In germline, CDR1 is MNHEY, CDR2 SVGEGT. Trimming removed 2 bases from V and 3 bases from J, with 1 base in between. The CDR3 extends over 11 amino acids.

This specimen consisted of peripheral blood, obtained in a trial of Ad26.COV2.S vaccine versus placebo. The gene calls are TRBV6-2 or TRBV6-3 and TRBJ2-5; no definite D call. This sequence was found in a person between 18 and 59 years old who received the Ad26.COV2.S COVID-19 vaccine or a placebo. CDR3 loop: CASSYKETQYF. CDR3 coding DNA: TGTGCCAGCAGTTACAAAGAGACCCAGTACTTC.